Below are 3 T cell receptor beta chains sequenced from a single sample in a study of human T cells and chemical hapten exposure. From the RACE reads, TCRdb called clonotypes with MiXCR, one entry per CDR3 protein. The sample has roughly 380,000 distinct CDR3 sequences, 4.5% to 6% seen once. Time point indicated: pre-sensitization, week 0. Treatment: therapeutic diphenylcyclopropenone sensitization with weekly scalp DPC. Sample: whole blood, taken in connection with sensitization to the hapten diphenylcyclopropenone (DPC). The receptors derive from a woman in her 50s with alopecia areata. Some clones in this sample may be carry-over from other donors' samples.

This clonotype was counted many times. J is TRBJ2-3 and V is TRBV6-2 or TRBV6-3, with a possible D match to TRBD2 (6 bases). CDR1 is MNHEY, CDR2 SVGEGT, per germline. This CDR3 comprises 15 residues. Trimming removed 6 bases from V and 0 bases from J, with 13 bases in between. Here the CDR3 DNA reads TGTGCCAGCAGCTCCGGGACTGCTAGCACAGATACGCAGTATTTT. Translating it yields CASSSGTASTDTQYF.

This clonotype came up many times. The chain carries TRBV6-5 and TRBJ1-2, with D maybe TRBD1 (5 bases). Germline V gene lookup returns CDR1 MNHEY and CDR2 SVGAGI. The CDR3 sequence is 13 residues long. V lost 4 bases to trimming and J lost 8 bases, with 14 bases between them. CDR3 loop: CASSSGTSGGYTF. DNA for the CDR3: TGTGCCAGCAGTTCCGGGACGTCAGGAGGCTACACCTTC.

This clonotype was counted ten times or more. J is TRBJ2-5 and V is TRBV15, with 10 bases identical to TRBD2. CDR1 is LNHNV and CDR2 is YYDKDF in the germline V gene (reference sequence). CDR3 size: 17 residues. Trimming at V came to 1 base and at J to 2 bases, leaving 7 bases not matched to a gene. The CDR3 region is CATSRGGSGGSQETQYF. In nucleotides, the CDR3 is TGTGCCACCAGCAGAGGAGGTAGCGGGGGGTCGCAAGAGACCCAGTACTTC.